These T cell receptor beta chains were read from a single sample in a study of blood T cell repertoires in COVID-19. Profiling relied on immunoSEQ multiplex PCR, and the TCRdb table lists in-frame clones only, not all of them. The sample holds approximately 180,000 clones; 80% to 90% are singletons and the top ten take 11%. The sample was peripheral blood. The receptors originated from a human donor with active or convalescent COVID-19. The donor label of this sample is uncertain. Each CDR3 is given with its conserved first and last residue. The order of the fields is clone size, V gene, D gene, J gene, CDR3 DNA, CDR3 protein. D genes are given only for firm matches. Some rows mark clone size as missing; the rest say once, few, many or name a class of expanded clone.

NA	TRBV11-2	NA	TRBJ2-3	TGTGCCAGCAGCCAGTTCACAGATACGCAGTATTTT	CASSQFTDTQYF
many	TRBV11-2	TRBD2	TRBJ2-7	TGTGCCAGCAGCTTACGAACCTCAGCGGGAGGGCCCCTCGAGCAGTACTTC	CASSLRTSAGGPLEQYF
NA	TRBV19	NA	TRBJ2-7	TGTGCCAGTAGTTTGCCGACGGGGTACGAGCAGTACTTC	CASSLPTGYEQYF
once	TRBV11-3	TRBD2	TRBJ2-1	TGTGCCAGCAGCCGCGGGGGGGGCAACAATGAGCAGTTCTTC	CASSRGGGNNEQFF
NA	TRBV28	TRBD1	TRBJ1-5	TGTGCCAGCAGTTTTGCAGGGGGGCAGCCCCAGCATTTT	CASSFAGGQPQHF
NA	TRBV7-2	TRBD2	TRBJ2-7	TGTGCCAGCAGTCAAGGGACTAGCGGGAGTCTAAGGCAGTACTTC	CASSQGTSGSLRQYF
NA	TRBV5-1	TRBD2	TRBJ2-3	TGCGCCAGCAGCATACTAGCGGCAACAGATACGCAGTATTTT	CASSILAATDTQYF
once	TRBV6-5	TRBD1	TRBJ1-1	TGTGCCAGCAGGGAGACAGGGGCCGACACTGAAGCTTTCTTT	CASRETGADTEAFF
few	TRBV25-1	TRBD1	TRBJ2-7	TGTGCCAGCAGTGAATCAGGGGGCTGGGTCGATGGGCAGTACTTC	CASSESGGWVDGQYF
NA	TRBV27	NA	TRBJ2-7	TGTGCCAGCAGTTTATCGAGTTATTCCTCCTACGAGCAGTACTTC	CASSLSSYSSYEQYF
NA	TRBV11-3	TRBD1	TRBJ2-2	TGTGCCAGCAGCTTAGGGACAGGGGCTTCGAACACCGGGGAGCTGTTTTTT	CASSLGTGASNTGELFF
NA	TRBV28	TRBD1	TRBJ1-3	TGTGCCAGCACCTCCGGGACAGGGGCAAACACCATATATTTT	CASTSGTGANTIYF
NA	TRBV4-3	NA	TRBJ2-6	TGCGCCAGCAGCCAAGAAGGCAGAGAGGCTGGGGCCAACGTCCTGACTTTC	CASSQEGREAGANVLTF
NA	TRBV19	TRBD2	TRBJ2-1	TGTGCCAGTAGTGAGGGGACTAGCGGGAAACATGAGCAGTTCTTC	CASSEGTSGKHEQFF
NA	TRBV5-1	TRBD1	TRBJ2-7	TGCGCCAGCAGCTTGAAATCGTGGGACAGGGGCTCCTACGAGCAGTACTTC	CASSLKSWDRGSYEQYF
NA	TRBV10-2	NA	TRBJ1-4	TGCGCCAGCCGACTCGGCGCCAGTAATAATGAAAAACTGTTTTTT	CASRLGASNNEKLFF
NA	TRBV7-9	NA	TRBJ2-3	TGTGCCAGCAGCACAACAACAGATACGCAGTATTTT	CASSTTTDTQYF
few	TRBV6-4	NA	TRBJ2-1	TGTGCCAGCAGTGAGTCGGACACCAATGAGCAGTTCTTC	CASSESDTNEQFF
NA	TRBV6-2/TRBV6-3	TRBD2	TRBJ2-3	TGTGCCAGCAGTTACGTAGTGGGAGAGGCGGGGGTCACAGATACGCAGTATTTT	CASSYVVGEAGVTDTQYF
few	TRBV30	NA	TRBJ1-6	TGTGCCTGGAGTGTGGACGCGGGGGGATCCCTCCACTTT	CAWSVDAGGSLHF
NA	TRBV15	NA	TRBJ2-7	TGTGCCACCAGCGGCGCATCAGGGATACGCGAGCAGTACTTC	CATSGASGIREQYF
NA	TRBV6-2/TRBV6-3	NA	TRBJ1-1	TGTGCCAGCAGTTACTCGACCAGGGGCGTGAGGGCTTTCTTT	CASSYSTRGVRAFF
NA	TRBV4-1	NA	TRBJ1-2	TGCGCCAGCAGCCACGTCAAGGCAGGGGAATATGGCTACACCTTC	CASSHVKAGEYGYTF
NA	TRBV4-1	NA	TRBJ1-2	TGCGCCAGCAGCCCGGGGGGGATTTGGGATGGCTACACCTTC	CASSPGGIWDGYTF
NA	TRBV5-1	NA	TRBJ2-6	TGCGCCAGCAGCTTGGCCCTATTGGTGAGCAGGGGCAATCTCTTGGGAGGGGCCAACGTCCTGACTTTC	CASSLALLVSRGNLLGGANVLTF
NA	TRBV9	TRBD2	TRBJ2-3	TGTGCCAGCAGCCCATTCGGGACTAGCGGCACAGATACGCAGTATTTT	CASSPFGTSGTDTQYF
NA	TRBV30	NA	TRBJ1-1	TGTGCCTGGAGTGTTCCAGGGAGGGGAAATGAAGCTTTCTTT	CAWSVPGRGNEAFF
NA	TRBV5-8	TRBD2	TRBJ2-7	TGTGCCAGCAGCCATGGGGGACTAGCGGGAGTAGGGCAGTACTTC	CASSHGGLAGVGQYF
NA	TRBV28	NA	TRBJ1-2	TGTGCCAGCAGTTCCAGTACAGGTGGCTACACCTTC	CASSSSTGGYTF